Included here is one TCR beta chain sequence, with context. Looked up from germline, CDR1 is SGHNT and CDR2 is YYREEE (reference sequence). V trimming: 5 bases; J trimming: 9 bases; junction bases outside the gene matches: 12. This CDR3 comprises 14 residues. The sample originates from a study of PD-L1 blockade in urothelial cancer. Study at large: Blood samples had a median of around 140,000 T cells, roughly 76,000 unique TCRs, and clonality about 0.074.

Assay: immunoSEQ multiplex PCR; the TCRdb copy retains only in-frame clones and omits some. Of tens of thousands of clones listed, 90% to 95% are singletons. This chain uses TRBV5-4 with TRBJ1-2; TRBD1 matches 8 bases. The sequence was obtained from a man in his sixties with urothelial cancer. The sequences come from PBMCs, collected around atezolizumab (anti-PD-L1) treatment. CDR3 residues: CASSRNLGTGRYTF. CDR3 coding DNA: TGTGCCAGCAGTCGAAACCTTGGGACAGGCCGCTACACCTTC.